These 24 T cell receptor beta chains originate from one sample sequenced in a study of blood T cell repertoires in COVID-19. Profiled with immunoSEQ multiplex PCR; TCRdb holds only in-frame clones, not every one. The sample records some 35,000 clones, over 80% being singletons. The material sequenced was peripheral blood. The receptors here all came from a man aged 55 to 70 with active COVID-19.

This chain joins TRBV19 and TRBJ2-1; 14 bases line up with TRBD2. Germline CDR1 is LNHDA and CDR2 is SQIVND (reference sequence). V lost 3 bases to trimming and J lost 9 bases; unmatched junction nucleotides: 4. The CDR3 is 15 amino acids. The CDR3 nucleotides read TGTGCCAGTAGTATCGGACTAGCGGGAGGAGGTGAGCAGTTCTTC. Translated, it gives CASSIGLAGGGEQFF.

This clone was seen a handful of times. This chain uses TRBV19 with TRBJ1-1; no definite D call. Per germline, CDR1 LNHDA and CDR2 SQIVND (reference sequence). V lost 2 bases, J lost 3 bases, and 10 bases lay in between. CDR3 length equals 14 residues. The CDR3: CASSITSFYTEAFF. In DNA, the CDR3 is TGTGCCAGTAGTATAACAAGTTTCTACACTGAAGCTTTCTTT.

The chain recombines TRBV27 with TRBJ2-1; weak D call: TRBD1 (5 bases). Per germline, CDR1 MNHEY and CDR2 SMNVEV (reference sequence). The CDR3 consists of 15 residues. The V end lost 1 base, the J end lost 3 bases, and 10 bases lay between the germline ends. The CDR3 spells CASSLYWGVYNEQFF. CDR3 in DNA: TGTGCCAGCAGTTTATATTGGGGCGTCTACAATGAGCAGTTCTTC.

V is TRBV5-3 and J is TRBJ2-1; TRBD2 matches 13 bases. TRBV5-3 is assigned to the ORF class and has an uncertain function. J was trimmed by 15 bases and V by 4 bases; bases with no gene match: 10. This CDR3 contains 14 residues. DNA of the CDR3: TGTGCCAGAAGCCCCGGGACTAGCGGGAATCACCCGTTCTTC. As protein: CARSPGTSGNHPFF.

The chain is built from TRBV7-3 and TRBJ2-6; D gene ambiguous. Germline lookup yields CDR1 SGHTA and CDR2 FQGTGA. This CDR3 region has 14 residues. Trimming pared 4 bases from V and 0 bases from J, leaving 4 bases between. The CDR3, as DNA: TGTGCCAGCAGCTACAGCTCTGGGGCCAACGTCCTGACTTTC. Protein: CASSYSSGANVLTF. Looking up the rest from reference TRBV7-3 and TRBJ2-6 gives the full variable domain: GAGVSQTPSNKVTEKGKYVELRCDPISGHTALYWYRQSLGQGPEFLIYFQGTGAADDSGLPNDRFFAVRPEGSVSTLKIQRTERGDSAVYLCASSYSSGANVLTFGAGSRLTVL.

The chain links TRBV12-3 or TRBV12-4 to TRBJ1-1; D call uncertain. Trimming removed 6 bases from V and 10 bases from J, with 18 bases in between. The CDR3 is made up of 13 amino acids. The CDR3 region has the DNA TGTGCCAGCAGCCGTGACATGGAAAGGTCAGCTTTCTTT. Translating it yields CASSRDMERSAFF.

V and J are TRBV15 and TRBJ2-7, with 8 bases lining up with TRBD1. V trimming: 0 bases; J trimming: 1 base; junction bases outside the gene matches: 2. CDR3 length: 15 amino acids. Germline lookup yields CDR1 LNHNV and CDR2 YYDKDF (reference sequence). This CDR3 is CATSREWTGSYEQYF. For the CDR3, the DNA is TGTGCCACCAGCAGAGAATGGACAGGGTCCTACGAGCAGTACTTC.

The chain carries TRBV20-1 and TRBJ2-7; 7 bases align to TRBD1. V gave up 3 bases and J gave up 3 bases; unmatched junction bases: 8. Germline lookup yields CDR1 DFQATT and CDR2 SNEGSKA (reference sequence). The CDR3 covers 14 residues. CDR3: CSASRQGPFYEQYF. In nucleotides, the CDR3 is TGCAGTGCTAGTCGACAGGGCCCTTTCTACGAGCAGTACTTC.

This sequence joins TRBV6-6 and TRBJ1-6; 7 positions agree with TRBD1. CDR3 length: 17 residues. Germline V gene data show CDR1 as MNHNY and CDR2 as SVGAGI (reference sequence). V lost 5 bases to trimming and J lost 0 bases; unmatched junction nucleotides: 7. The CDR3 loop is CASSQGGGSSYNSPLHF. DNA of the CDR3: TGTGCCAGCAGTCAGGGGGGGGGCAGCTCCTATAATTCACCCCTCCACTTT.

The CDR3 DNA follows: TGTGCCAGCAGCTTAGAAACTAGCGGGAGTGCAGATACGCAGTATTTT. Translated: CASSLETSGSADTQYF. The V and J genes are TRBV7-2 and TRBJ2-3; 11 bases are a match to TRBD2. This CDR3 comprises 16 residues. Per germline, CDR1 SGHTA and CDR2 FQGNSA. With 1 base clipped from V and 4 bases from J, the junction kept 4 bases outside the gene matches.

V usage is TRBV3-1 (or the pseudogene TRBV3-2) and J usage is TRBJ1-4; D is unresolved. Germline V lookup: CDR1 LGHDT, CDR2 YNNKEL (reference sequence). CDR3 size: 12 residues. V lost 4 bases and J 8 bases, leaving 8 bases between the germline ends. The CDR3 coding sequence is TGTGCCAGCAGCCCCTATCCCGAAAAACTGTTTTTT. Amino acid sequence: CASSPYPEKLFF.

The chain recombines TRBV18 with TRBJ1-6; 8 nucleotides match TRBD1. The CDR3 length is 14 residues. CDR1 and CDR2 (germline): KGHSH, LQKENI. V shed 5 bases, J shed 8 bases, and the junction held 5 bases outside the gene matches. CDR3 bases: TGTGCCAGCTCAGGACAGGGCGGAGATTCACCCCTCCACTTT. Protein product: CASSGQGGDSPLHF.

This clone was detected once. The chain uses TRBV5-1 and TRBJ2-3; weak D call: TRBD2 (6 bases). The V gene lost 2 bases and the J gene lost 0 bases, with 10 bases spanning the gap. The CDR3 spans 15 residues. Germline-derived CDR1 and CDR2 are SGHRS and YFSETQ. The chain's CDR3 is CASSFLAPSTDTQYF. The CDR3 DNA is TGCGCCAGCAGCTTCCTAGCGCCGAGCACAGATACGCAGTATTTT.

V is TRBV6-2 or TRBV6-3 and J is TRBJ2-7, with 14 bases that match TRBD2. V lost 5 bases, J lost 5 bases, and 8 bases stayed unmatched. This CDR3 is built from 16 residues. CDR1 MNHEY and CDR2 SVGEGT come from the germline V gene. The CDR3: CASSQRRLAGGNEQYF. The CDR3 bases are TGTGCCAGCAGTCAACGGCGACTAGCGGGAGGGAACGAGCAGTACTTC.

The chain employs TRBV6-2 or TRBV6-3 and TRBJ2-3, with D maybe TRBD1 (6 bases). Trimming cost V 0 bases and J 6 bases, with 10 bases left between them. Germline values: CDR1 MNHEY, CDR2 SVGEGT. CDR3 size: 14 residues. The CDR3 nucleotides are TGTGCCAGCAGTTACTCCGCAGGGGTGGATACGCAGTATTTT. Its translation is CASSYSAGVDTQYF.

The chain employs TRBV27 and TRBJ2-6; unclear D gene. V was shortened by 8 bases and J by 0 bases, with 5 bases between the two germline ends. Germline CDR1 and CDR2: MNHEY and SMNVEV (reference sequence). The CDR3 sequence is 13 residues long. The CDR3 protein is CASGVSGANVLTF. CDR3 nucleotide sequence: TGTGCCAGCGGAGTCTCTGGGGCCAACGTCCTGACTTTC.

The chain uses TRBV28 and TRBJ1-2, with TRBD1 matching over 8 bases. CDR3 length: 15 residues. Trimming at V came to 8 bases and at J to 2 bases, leaving 10 bases not matched to a gene. Germline-derived CDR1 and CDR2 are MDHEN and SYDVKM. In DNA form, the CDR3 reads TGTGCCAGCCAAAACAGGGGGGGGTACAACTATGGCTACACCTTC. Protein product: CASQNRGGYNYGYTF.

This clone was counted once. J is TRBJ1-1 and V is TRBV10-3; possibly TRBD1 for D (6 bases). The CDR3 totals 14 residues. V lost 11 bases and J lost 0, with 16 bases in between. Germline V lookup: CDR1 ENHRY, CDR2 SYGVKD. The CDR3 nucleotides are TGTGCCGCCAATGGACAGTACATGAACACTGAAGCTTTCTTT. This codes for CAANGQYMNTEAFF.

V usage is TRBV11-2 and J usage is TRBJ2-7; 11 nucleotides match TRBD1. Germline CDR1 reads SGHAT; CDR2 reads FQNNGV. The V segment lost 5 bases and the J segment 2 bases; nucleotides outside the gene matches: 8. CDR3 length: 16 residues. The CDR3: CASSNPGQGAAYEQYF. DNA for the CDR3: TGTGCCAGCAGCAACCCTGGACAGGGGGCCGCCTACGAGCAGTACTTC.

The chain carries TRBV6-1 and TRBJ2-1; TRBD2 matches 10 bases. With V trimmed by 1 base and J by 3 bases, 15 bases remained unmatched. Germline CDR1 and CDR2: MNHNS and SASEGT. The CDR3 length is 20 residues. This CDR3 reads CASSEDPGTSALRYYNEQFF. The CDR3, as DNA: TGTGCCAGCAGTGAAGACCCCGGGACTAGCGCCCTCCGATACTACAATGAGCAGTTCTTC.

The rearrangement joins TRBV28 to TRBJ2-5; D is uncertain. V was pared by 4 bases and J by 5 bases, with 5 bases between. The CDR3 is 11 residues long. Per germline, CDR1 MDHEN and CDR2 SYDVKM. Here the CDR3 reads CASSSEETQYF. The CDR3 bases are TGTGCCAGCAGTTCTGAGGAGACCCAGTACTTC. Using reference TRBV28 and TRBJ2-5 for the parts outside the CDR3, the full variable domain is DVKVTQSSRYLVKRTGEKVFLECVQDMDHENMFWYRQDPGLGLRLIYFSYDVKMKEKGDIPEGYSVSREKKERFSLILESASTNQTSMYLCASSSEETQYFGPGTRLLVL.

The rearrangement links TRBV6-5 to TRBJ2-7, with unresolved D. Germline V CDR1 and CDR2: MNHEY, SVGAGI. The CDR3 sequence is 15 residues long. V shed 5 bases and J shed 2 bases, with 16 bases lying between them. The CDR3 sequence: CASSQYVVQTYEQYF. For the CDR3, the DNA is TGTGCCAGCAGTCAGTACGTGGTACAAACCTACGAGCAGTACTTC.

The J gene is TRBJ2-5, the V gene TRBV24-1; TRBD1 matches 10 bases. The CDR3 has 17 amino acids. Looked up from germline, CDR1 is KGHDR and CDR2 is SFDVKD. V lost 2 bases and J lost 1; bases outside the gene matches: 6. CDR3 protein: CATSDSGTGVSQETQYF. As DNA, the CDR3 is TGTGCCACCAGTGATTCCGGGACAGGGGTAAGCCAAGAGACCCAGTACTTC.

The rearrangement joins TRBV9 to TRBJ2-1, with 12 nucleotides matching TRBD2. This CDR3 is 16 amino acids long. CDR1 SGDLS and CDR2 YYNGEE come from the germline V gene. Unmatched junction bases numbered 12, after V lost 2 bases and J lost 12 bases. The CDR3 DNA is TGTGCCAGCAGCGTCGACAACCCGGGACTAGCGGGCGGGCAGTTCTTC. The encoded protein is CASSVDNPGLAGGQFF.